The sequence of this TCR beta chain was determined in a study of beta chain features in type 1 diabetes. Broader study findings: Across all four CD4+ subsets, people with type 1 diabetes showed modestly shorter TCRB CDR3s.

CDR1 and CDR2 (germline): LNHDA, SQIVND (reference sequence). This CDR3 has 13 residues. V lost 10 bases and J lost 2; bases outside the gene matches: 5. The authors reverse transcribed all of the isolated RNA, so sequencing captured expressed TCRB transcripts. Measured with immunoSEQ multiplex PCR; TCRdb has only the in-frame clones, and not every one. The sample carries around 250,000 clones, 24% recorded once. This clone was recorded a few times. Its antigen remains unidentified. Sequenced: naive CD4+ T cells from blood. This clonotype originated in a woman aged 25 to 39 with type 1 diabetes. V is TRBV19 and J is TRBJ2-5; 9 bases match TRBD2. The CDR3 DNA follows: TGTGCCACAGCGACTAGCGGTCAAGAGACCCAGTACTTC. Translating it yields CATATSGQETQYF.